This T cell receptor (beta chain) was sequenced during a study of shared clonotypes between healthy human individuals. V was clipped by 3 bases and J by 3 bases, with 12 bases between them. The CDR3 is 13 amino acids. Per the germline V gene, CDR1 is SQVTM and CDR2 is ANQGSEA. Several immunoSEQ plates received, in even portions, the genomic DNA of each subset. Libraries were prepared by immunoSEQ multiplex PCR; TCRdb keeps only in-frame clonotypes and omits some of them. In the table there are roughly 640,000 clones, around 97% of which are singletons. This clone was seen just once. The clonotype was recovered from a woman aged 25 to 39 in good health. The chain uses TRBV29-1 and TRBJ2-7; a possible D gene is TRBD2 (5 bases). Sequenced: naive CD4+ T cells sorted from blood. Subset denoted: CD45RA+ positively selected. DNA of the CDR3: TGCAGCGTTGAGAAGGGAGTCGGCTACGAGCAGTACTTC. Its protein is CSVEKGVGYEQYF.